One and the same sample provided the 20 T cell receptor beta chains below, sequenced in a study of CD8+ T cells in alopecia areata (dated by TCRdb to between 2017 and 2018). Receptors were amplified or captured by the immunoSEQ multiplex PCR assay. RNA was extracted from all samples and reverse transcribed into cDNA, which served as template for TCR sequencing. As stored in TCRdb, this immuneACCESS dataset retains in-frame rearrangements with V and J assigned. A fraction of the clones does not appear; measured against another copy, unresolved V genes explain less than half of the discrepancy, and the remainder lacks a known reason. This sample holds a few thousand clones; approximately 71% were observed only once. Jointly, the top ten make up over 9% of the sample. Sequencing was performed on skin. These receptors were obtained from a human donor in good health.

V gene TRBV19 combines with J gene TRBJ2-7; 9 nucleotides agree with TRBD1. After removal of 1 base from V and 6 bases from J, the junction contained 7 bases not matched to a gene. The CDR3 totals 15 residues. CDR1 is LNHDA, CDR2 SQIVND, per germline (reference sequence). This chain's CDR3 is CASSIAVMDRGEQYF. The CDR3, as DNA: TGTGCCAGTAGTATAGCAGTGATGGACAGGGGCGAGCAGTACTTC.

This clone was detected only a few times. This chain uses TRBV6-6 with TRBJ1-1; 8 bases fit TRBD1. Looked up from germline, CDR1 is MNHNY and CDR2 is SVGAGI (reference sequence). The CDR3 length is 16 residues. Losses at the gene ends were 2 bases for V and 1 base for J; bases not matched to a gene: 6. The CDR3 DNA sequence: TGTGCCAGCAGTTACCGGATACAGGGGGGGAACACTGAAGCTTTCTTT. Its protein is CASSYRIQGGNTEAFF.

V usage is TRBV5-1 and J usage is TRBJ1-3; no clear D gene. CDR1 is SGHRS and CDR2 is YFSETQ in the germline V gene. The V end was cut by 4 bases, the J end by 1 base, with 18 bases between. This CDR3 contains 17 residues. The CDR3 loop is CASSPLLGPLSGNTIYF. Here the CDR3 DNA reads TGCGCCAGCAGCCCCCTTTTGGGCCCGCTTTCTGGAAACACCATATATTTT.

V usage is TRBV6-5 and J usage is TRBJ2-7; 12 bases align to TRBD2. CDR3 length equals 15 residues. Germline CDR1 MNHEY, CDR2 SVGAGI. V lost 5 bases and J lost 6; bases outside the gene matches: 8. In DNA, the CDR3 is TGTGCCAGCAGTCCAGGCCTACTAGCGGGGGGCGAGCAGTACTTC. Its translation: CASSPGLLAGGEQYF.

The CDR3 bases are TGTGCCAGCAGCTTAGGCAGGGAAGAGAATCAGCCCCAGCATTTT. It specifies CASSLGREENQPQHF. The chain combines TRBV13 with TRBJ1-5, with D perhaps TRBD1 (5 bases). This CDR3 has 15 amino acids. Trimming removed 0 bases at V and 4 bases at J, with 10 bases between. The V gene's germline CDR1 is PRHDT and CDR2 FYEKMQ (reference sequence). Combining the CDR3 with reference TRBV13 and TRBJ1-5 gives the whole variable domain AAGVIQSPRHLIKEKRETATLKCYPIPRHDTVYWYQQGPGQDPQFLISFYEKMQSDKGSIPDRFSAQQFSDYHSELNMSSLELGDSALYFCASSLGREENQPQHFGDGTRLSIL.

The chain couples TRBV6-6 to TRBJ2-7, with a possible D match to TRBD1 (6 bases). The V and J ends lost 7 bases and 0 bases respectively, with 19 bases between them. CDR3 size: 16 residues. The germline V gene has CDR1 MNHNY and CDR2 SVGAGI (reference sequence). The CDR3 bases are TGTGCCAGCAACCACCGGGGACACAAGAGCTCCTACGAGCAGTACTTC. This codes for CASNHRGHKSSYEQYF.

The chain couples TRBV7-9 to TRBJ1-1; D unclear. The ends were cut back, 4 bases at V and 1 base at J, with 13 bases in the middle. The CDR3 contains 15 residues. CDR1 and CDR2 from the germline V gene are SEHNR and FQNEAQ (reference sequence). This CDR3 reads CASSSPGSGNTEAFF. The CDR3 coding sequence is TGTGCCAGCAGCTCGCCCGGCTCGGGGAACACTGAAGCTTTCTTT.

The chain combines TRBV2 with TRBJ2-2, with D perhaps TRBD2 (6 bases). CDR1 and CDR2 from the germline V gene are SNHLY and FYNNEI. Between the trimmed V and J ends, which lost 7 bases and 5 bases, there was a span of 14 bases. The CDR3 totals 14 residues. DNA of the CDR3: TGTGCCAGCAAGGACCGCGGAGGGACCGGGGAGCTGTTTTTT. It translates to CASKDRGGTGELFF. The whole variable domain, remainder taken from reference TRBV2 and TRBJ2-2, is EPEVTQTPSHQVTQMGQEVILRCVPISNHLYFYWYRQILGQKVEFLVSFYNNEISEKSEIFDDQFSVERPDGSNFTLKIRSTKLEDSAMYFCASKDRGGTGELFFGEGSRLTVL.

This rearrangement joins TRBV7-9 to TRBJ2-3, with D perhaps TRBD1 (6 bases). The germline CDR1 and CDR2 sequences are SEHNR and FQNEAQ (reference sequence). The ends were cut back, 7 bases at V and 1 base at J, with 12 bases in the middle. This CDR3 has 14 residues. The CDR3 DNA sequence: TGTGCCAGCACCCTAGGGGGTGGCACAGATACGCAGTATTTT. Its protein is CASTLGGGTDTQYF.

The chain has TRBV7-2 and TRBJ2-7; 15 bases fit TRBD2. V trimming: 3 bases; J trimming: 3 bases; junction bases outside the gene matches: 3. Germline V lookup: CDR1 SGHTA, CDR2 FQGNSA. The CDR3 contains 16 residues. CDR3: CASSFRGLAGGYEQYF. The CDR3 coding sequence is TGTGCCAGCAGCTTCCGGGGACTAGCGGGGGGCTACGAGCAGTACTTC.

The chain recombines TRBV7-2 with TRBJ1-1, with D tentatively TRBD1 (5 bases). Looked up from germline, CDR1 is SGHTA and CDR2 is FQGNSA. The CDR3 totals 15 residues. V gave up 5 bases and J gave up 5 bases, with 18 bases separating them. The CDR3 coding sequence is TGTGCCAGCAGCCCCCGGGACCTCAAGGGGACTGAAGCTTTCTTT. This codes for CASSPRDLKGTEAFF.

The chain uses TRBV30 and TRBJ2-5, with TRBD2 identical over 9 bases. The germline V gene has CDR1 GTSNPN and CDR2 SVGIG (reference sequence). After removal of 7 bases from V and 5 bases from J, the junction contained 5 bases not matched to a gene. The CDR3 is 12 residues long. CDR3 DNA sequence: TGTGCCTTCCTAGCGGGGCAGGAGACCCAGTACTTC. This gives the protein CAFLAGQETQYF.

The rearrangement joins TRBV7-6 to TRBJ2-7, with D possibly called TRBD1 or TRBD2 (6 bases each). The CDR3 extends over 11 amino acids. From germline, CDR1 is SGHVS and CDR2 FNYEAQ. The CDR3 DNA is TGTATCTTACAGGGAGGCTACGAGCAGTACTTC. It specifies CILQGGYEQYF.

The chain has TRBV7-3 and TRBJ2-1; D is ambiguous. The CDR3 is made up of 15 amino acids. The V and J ends lost 3 bases and 1 base respectively, with 10 bases between them. Germline V lookup: CDR1 SGHTA, CDR2 FQGTGA. For the CDR3, the DNA is TGTGCCAGCAGCTTCATCGCAGGATCCTACAATGAGCAGTTCTTC. It specifies CASSFIAGSYNEQFF.

The CDR3 sequence: CASSLVGVAQETQYF. CDR3 DNA sequence: TGTGCCAGCAGCTTAGTGGGGGTAGCGCAAGAGACCCAGTACTTC. The gene calls are TRBV7-2 and TRBJ2-5; D might be TRBD1 or TRBD2, each matching 5 bases. The CDR3 length is 15 residues. The V gene's germline CDR1 is SGHTA and CDR2 FQGNSA. The V end was cut by 1 base, the J end by 2 bases, with 11 bases between.

There are a few counts of this clone. The chain combines TRBV2 with TRBJ2-2, with unresolved D. V gave up 3 bases and J gave up 2 bases, with 4 bases separating them. The CDR3 covers 13 residues. Germline CDR1 SNHLY, CDR2 FYNNEI. The CDR3 is CASSEPNTGELFF. The CDR3 DNA follows: TGTGCCAGCAGTGAGCCCAACACCGGGGAGCTGTTTTTT. The whole variable domain, remainder taken from reference TRBV2 and TRBJ2-2, is EPEVTQTPSHQVTQMGQEVILRCVPISNHLYFYWYRQILGQKVEFLVSFYNNEISEKSEIFDDQFSVERPDGSNFTLKIRSTKLEDSAMYFCASSEPNTGELFFGEGSRLTVL.

The chain couples TRBV10-3 to TRBJ1-2; 9 positions agree with TRBD1. Germline V gene data show CDR1 as ENHRY and CDR2 as SYGVKD. There are 14 residues in the CDR3. Trimming removed 6 bases from V and 6 bases from J; junction bases left unmatched: 8. The CDR3 nucleotides are TGTGCCATCAGCCTGGGACAGGGAGGGAATGGCTACACCTTC. Translation: CAISLGQGGNGYTF.

This chain links TRBV12-5 with TRBJ1-5; TRBD1 is a possible D gene (6 bases). CDR3 length: 13 amino acids. Germline values: CDR1 LGHNT, CDR2 FRNRAP. Trimming left V 3 bases short and J 6 bases short, with 9 bases between. CDR3 nucleotides: TGTGCTAGTGGTTTACTACAGGGTCAGCCCCAGCATTTT. It translates to CASGLLQGQPQHF. Using reference TRBV12-5 and TRBJ1-5 for the parts outside the CDR3, the full variable domain is DARVTQTPRHKVTEMGQEVTMRCQPILGHNTVFWYRQTMMQGLELLAYFRNRAPLDDSGMPKDRFSAEMPDATLATLKIQPSEPRDSAVYFCASGLLQGQPQHFGDGTRLSIL.

This clone appeared once. The chain is built from TRBV7-9 and TRBJ1-2; D is ambiguous. The V end was cut by 4 bases, the J end by 2 bases, with 8 bases between. Germline-derived CDR1 and CDR2 are SEHNR and FQNEAQ (reference sequence). The CDR3 sequence is 13 residues long. The CDR3 DNA reads as TGTGCCAGCAGCTCGACAATGAACTATGGCTACACCTTC. Translating gives CASSSTMNYGYTF.

The chain combines TRBV9 with TRBJ1-5; 9 bases line up with TRBD1. The length of the CDR3 is 15 residues. Germline assignment: CDR1 SGDLS and CDR2 YYNGEE. J gave up 4 bases and V 0 bases, and 2 bases lay outside the gene matches. CDR3 sequence (DNA): TGTGCCAGCAGCGTAGGGACAGGGGAAAATCAGCCCCAGCATTTT. This codes for CASSVGTGENQPQHF.